This is a list of T cell receptor beta chains from one sample in a study of neoadjuvant nivolumab and ipilimumab in lung cancer. Using immunoSEQ multiplex PCR, the repertoire was profiled, and TCRdb retains in-frame clones only, with some absent. The table shows about 18,000 clones, with around 76% occurring only once. The specimen was tumor tissue, collected after neoadjuvant nivolumab, alone or with ipilimumab, at or shortly before surgery. The source of these receptors is an adult with non-small cell lung cancer. Both conserved end residues are part of each CDR3. The D gene is left open where the match is weak. Clone size is shown for a subset of rows, as once, few, many or a class of expanded clone.

CDR3 protein	CDR3 DNA	clone size	D gene	V gene	J gene
CASSGSGQSTDTQYF	TGTGCCAGCAGTGGGTCCGGACAGAGCACAGATACGCAGTATTTT	.	.	TRBV2	TRBJ2-3
CAWVPGTSGTYEQYF	TGTGCCTGGGTTCCCGGGACTAGCGGGACCTACGAGCAGTACTTC	once	TRBD2	TRBV30	TRBJ2-7
CASTDSGRAEQYF	TGTGCCAGCACGGATAGCGGGAGGGCAGAGCAGTACTTC	.	TRBD2	TRBV28	TRBJ2-7
CASKGGAALQQYF	TGTGCCAGCAAAGGAGGGGCCGCTCTTCAGCAGTACTTC	few	.	TRBV28	TRBJ2-7
CASSHGGGNAEAFF	TGTGCCAGCAGCCACGGGGGTGGTAACGCTGAAGCTTTCTTT	few	.	TRBV6-5	TRBJ1-1
CASTQGLNSYNEQFF	TGTGCCAGCACCCAAGGGCTAAACTCCTACAATGAGCAGTTCTTC	.	.	TRBV28	TRBJ2-1
CASSSEGGLHDGGWEQYF	TGTGCCAGCAGCTCCGAAGGGGGACTCCACGACGGGGGATGGGAGCAGTACTTC	.	.	TRBV5-4	TRBJ2-7
CASSPRGHEQFF	TGTGCCAGCAGTCCGAGGGGGCATGAGCAGTTCTTC	.	TRBD1	TRBV13	TRBJ2-1
CASSSGTLYEQYF	TGTGCCAGCAGCAGCGGGACGCTCTACGAGCAGTACTTC	.	TRBD2	TRBV6-5	TRBJ2-7
CASKLQSHSYNEQFF	TGTGCCAGCAAACTACAGAGCCACTCCTACAATGAGCAGTTCTTC	.	.	TRBV2	TRBJ2-1
CSAREGYEQYF	TGCAGTGCTAGAGAGGGCTACGAGCAGTACTTC	.	.	TRBV20-1	TRBJ2-7
CASSIRLAGGTGELFF	TGTGCCAGCTCTATCCGACTAGCGGGAGGAACCGGGGAGCTGTTTTTT	.	TRBD2	TRBV18	TRBJ2-2
CASSLAGDSLSYEQYF	TGCGCCAGCAGCTTGGCGGGGGACAGCCTCTCCTACGAGCAGTACTTC	.	.	TRBV5-1	TRBJ2-7
CASSPGYWGEYEQYF	TGTGCCAGCAGCCCAGGGTACTGGGGGGAGTACGAGCAGTACTTC	.	.	TRBV5-6	TRBJ2-7
CATNSGTETQYF	TGTGCCACCAATAGCGGGACTGAGACCCAGTACTTC	.	TRBD2	TRBV15	TRBJ2-5
CASTGAGSYEQYF	TGTGCCAGCACCGGTGCGGGGTCCTACGAGCAGTACTTC	.	.	TRBV25-1	TRBJ2-7
CASSVRTSGYEQYF	TGTGCCAGCAGTGTTAGGACTAGCGGATACGAGCAGTACTTC	.	TRBD2	TRBV7-2	TRBJ2-7
CASSQAQLAGRTGELFF	TGTGCCAGCAGCCAAGCCCAACTAGCGGGAAGGACCGGGGAGCTGTTTTTT	.	TRBD2	TRBV14	TRBJ2-2
CASSFDRGYGYTF	TGTGCCAGCAGCTTTGACAGGGGCTATGGCTACACCTTC	.	TRBD1	TRBV5-4	TRBJ1-2
CASSLMREPNEQFF	TGCGCCAGCAGCTTAATGCGGGAACCCAATGAGCAGTTCTTC	few	.	TRBV5-1	TRBJ2-1
CASSQVKTGVNQPQHF	TGTGCCAGCAGCCAAGTGAAAACAGGGGTAAATCAGCCCCAGCATTTT	.	TRBD1	TRBV4-2	TRBJ1-5
CASSQGTGPSFF	TGCGCCAGCAGCCAGGGGACAGGGCCTTCTTTCTTT	.	TRBD1	TRBV4-3	TRBJ1-1
CAIEGGTNTEAFF	TGTGCCATTGAGGGGGGGACGAACACTGAAGCTTTCTTT	.	.	TRBV28	TRBJ1-1
CASSEGADTQYF	TGTGCCAGCAGTGAAGGCGCGGATACGCAGTATTTT	.	.	TRBV6-4	TRBJ2-3
CASSTGLSNSVLTF	TGTGCCAGCAGCACGGGACTTTCGAACAGCGTCCTGACTTTC	.	.	TRBV27	TRBJ2-6
CASSLDSANGHGYTF	TGTGCCAGCAGCTTGGATTCCGCAAACGGACATGGCTACACCTTC	.	.	TRBV5-4	TRBJ1-2